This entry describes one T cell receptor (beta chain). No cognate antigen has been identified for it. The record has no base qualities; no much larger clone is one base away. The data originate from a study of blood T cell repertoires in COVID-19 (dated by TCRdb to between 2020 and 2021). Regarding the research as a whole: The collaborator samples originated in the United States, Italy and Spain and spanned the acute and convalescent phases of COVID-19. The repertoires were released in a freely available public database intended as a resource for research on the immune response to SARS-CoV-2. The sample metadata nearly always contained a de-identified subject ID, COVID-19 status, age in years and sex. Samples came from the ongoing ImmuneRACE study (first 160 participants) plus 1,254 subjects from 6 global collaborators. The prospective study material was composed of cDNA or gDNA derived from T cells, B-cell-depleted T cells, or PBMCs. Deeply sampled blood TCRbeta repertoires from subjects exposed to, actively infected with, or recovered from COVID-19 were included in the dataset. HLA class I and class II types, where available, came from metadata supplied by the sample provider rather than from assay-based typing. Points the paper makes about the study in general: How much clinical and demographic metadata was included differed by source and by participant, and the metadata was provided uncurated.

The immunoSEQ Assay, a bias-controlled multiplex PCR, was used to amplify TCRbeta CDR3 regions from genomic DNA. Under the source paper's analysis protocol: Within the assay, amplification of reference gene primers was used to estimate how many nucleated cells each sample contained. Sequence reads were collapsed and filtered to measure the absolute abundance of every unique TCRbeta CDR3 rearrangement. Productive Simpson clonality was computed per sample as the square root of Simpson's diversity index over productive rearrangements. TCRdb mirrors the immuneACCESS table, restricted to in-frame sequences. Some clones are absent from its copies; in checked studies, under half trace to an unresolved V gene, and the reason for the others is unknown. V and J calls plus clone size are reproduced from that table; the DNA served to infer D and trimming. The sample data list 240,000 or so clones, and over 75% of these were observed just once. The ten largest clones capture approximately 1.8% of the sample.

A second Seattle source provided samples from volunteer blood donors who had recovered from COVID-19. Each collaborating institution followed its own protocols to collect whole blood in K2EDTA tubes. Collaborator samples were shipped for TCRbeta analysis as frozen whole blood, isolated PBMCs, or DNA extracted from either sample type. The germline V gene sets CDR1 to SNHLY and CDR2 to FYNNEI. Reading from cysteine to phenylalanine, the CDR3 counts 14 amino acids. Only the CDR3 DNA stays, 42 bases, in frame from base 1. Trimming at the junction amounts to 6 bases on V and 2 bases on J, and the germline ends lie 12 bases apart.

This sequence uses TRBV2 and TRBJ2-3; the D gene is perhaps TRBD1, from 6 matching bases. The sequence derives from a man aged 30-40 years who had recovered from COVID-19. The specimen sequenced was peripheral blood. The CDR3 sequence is CASRGTTNTDTQYF. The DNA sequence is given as TGTGCCAGCAGAGGGACAACCAACACAGATACGCAGTATTTT. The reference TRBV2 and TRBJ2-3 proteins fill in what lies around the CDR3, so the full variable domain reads EPEVTQTPSHQVTQMGQEVILRCVPISNHLYFYWYRQILGQKVEFLVSFYNNEISEKSEIFDDQFSVERPDGSNFTLKIRSTKLEDSAMYFCASRGTTNTDTQYFGPGTRLTVL.